This passage covers 20 T cell receptor beta chains from one sample sequenced in a study of beta chain features in type 1 diabetes. Points from the study as a whole: All four CD4+ subsets of Type 1 diabetes patients contained TCRB CDR3s that were moderately but significantly shorter.

No antigens are known for them. The sequenced template was cDNA made from the entire isolated RNA. Generated by immunoSEQ multiplex PCR, the TCRdb table keeps only in-frame clones and is missing some. This table has about 650,000 clones, around 12% appearing once. Input material: naive CD4+ T cells from blood. The source is a man aged 25-40 years with type 1 diabetes.

This clone was observed a handful of times. J is TRBJ2-7 and V is TRBV6-6; TRBD2 might be the D (5 bases). The CDR3 runs to 13 residues. Germline CDR1 is MNHNY and CDR2 is SVGAGI (reference sequence). V gave up 6 bases and J gave up 2 bases, with 11 bases separating them. The CDR3 DNA reads as TGTGCCAGCAGCCCGGGAACCACCTACGAGCAGTACTTC. Translating it yields CASSPGTTYEQYF.

This clone has only a few counts. CDR3 protein: CASRGGEGQPQHF. DNA of the CDR3: TGTGCCAGTAGAGGAGGGGAGGGCCAGCCCCAGCATTTT. V is TRBV19 and J is TRBJ1-5; the D gene is possibly TRBD1 (5 bases). Trimming cost V 6 bases and J 7 bases, with 13 bases left between them. The germline CDR1 and CDR2 sequences are LNHDA and SQIVND (reference sequence). The CDR3 spans 13 residues.

This clone was counted a few times. The J gene is TRBJ2-1, the V gene TRBV13; D is unclear. Germline V gene sequence: CDR1 PRHDT, CDR2 FYEKMQ (reference sequence). There are 15 residues in the CDR3. V was pared by 2 bases and J by 0 bases, with 8 bases between. In nucleotides, the CDR3 is TGTGCCAGCAGCTTAAGAGGTAGCTCCTACAATGAGCAGTTCTTC. Amino acid sequence: CASSLRGSSYNEQFF.

The chain is built from TRBV18 and TRBJ2-7; D gene unclear. The ends were cut back, 2 bases at V and 5 bases at J, with 10 bases in the middle. Germline-derived CDR1 and CDR2 are KGHSH and LQKENI. This CDR3 spans 13 amino acids. The CDR3, as DNA: TGTGCCAGCTCACCAGCTGGGAAGGACGAGCAGTACTTC. This encodes CASSPAGKDEQYF.

This rearrangement joins TRBV6-5 to TRBJ2-4; D perhaps matches TRBD1 (6 bases). The CDR3 has 15 amino acids. V shed 5 bases and J shed 1 base, with 12 bases lying between them. Germline V gene lookup returns CDR1 MNHEY and CDR2 SVGAGI. Written as DNA, the CDR3 is TGTGCCAGCAGTCCCGACAGGAGGGCCAAAAACATTCAGTACTTC. Translation: CASSPDRRAKNIQYF.

This clone has just a few counts. The rearrangement joins TRBV28 to TRBJ1-5; D gene unclear. The CDR3 runs to 17 residues. Deletions cut 6 bases from V and 0 bases from J, with 18 bases between. Germline values: CDR1 MDHEN, CDR2 SYDVKM. Written as DNA, the CDR3 is TGTGCCAGCAGCGCCGCCAGTATGCAGACTAGCAATCAGCCCCAGCATTTT. This codes for CASSAASMQTSNQPQHF. Complete variable domain (other parts from reference TRBV28 and TRBJ1-5): DVKVTQSSRYLVKRTGEKVFLECVQDMDHENMFWYRQDPGLGLRLIYFSYDVKMKEKGDIPEGYSVSREKKERFSLILESASTNQTSMYLCASSAASMQTSNQPQHFGDGTRLSIL.

This clone has just a few counts. The rearrangement uses TRBV9 and TRBJ1-2, with TRBD1 matching over 8 bases. Germline-derived CDR1 and CDR2 are SGDLS and YYNGEE. With V trimmed by 3 bases and J by 3 bases, 7 bases remained unmatched. There are 15 residues in the CDR3. The CDR3 sequence: CASSAQGQVDYGYTF. The CDR3 DNA reads as TGTGCCAGCAGCGCCCAGGGACAGGTTGACTATGGCTACACCTTC. The whole variable domain, filled in from reference TRBV9 and TRBJ1-2, reads DSGVTQTPKHLITATGQRVTLRCSPRSGDLSVYWYQQSLDQGLQFLIQYYNGEERAKGNILERFSAQQFPDLHSELNLSSLELGDSALYFCASSAQGQVDYGYTFGSGTRLTVV.

The table lists this clone with a few counts. The V call is TRBV7-9, the J call TRBJ2-5; 7 bases agree with TRBD1. This CDR3 is 18 amino acids long. V lost 2 bases, J lost 1 base, and 13 bases stayed unmatched. From germline, CDR1 is SEHNR and CDR2 FQNEAQ (reference sequence). The CDR3 DNA sequence: TGTGCCAGCAGCTTACCAGCCCGGGACAGTGGAGTCCAAGAGACCCAGTACTTC. It specifies CASSLPARDSGVQETQYF. Full variable domain (rest looked up from reference TRBV7-9 and TRBJ2-5): DTGVSQNPRHKITKRGQNVTFRCDPISEHNRLYWYRQTLGQGPEFLTYFQNEAQLEKSRLLSDRFSAERPKGSFSTLEIQRTEQGDSAMYLCASSLPARDSGVQETQYFGPGTRLLVL.

This clone was counted between two and nine times. The chain recombines TRBV18 with TRBJ1-5, with 9 bases matching TRBD1. CDR1 and CDR2 (germline): KGHSH, LQKENI. After removal of 2 bases from V and 7 bases from J, the junction contained 6 bases not matched to a gene. CDR3 size: 15 residues. The CDR3 spells CASSPDRGIEQPQHF. The CDR3 DNA sequence: TGTGCCAGCTCACCAGACAGGGGGATAGAGCAGCCCCAGCATTTT.

This clone came up a few times. This chain uses TRBV7-2 with TRBJ2-1, with D possibly being TRBD2 (5 bases). The V end was cut by 5 bases, the J end by 15 bases, with 14 bases between. In germline, CDR1 is SGHTA, CDR2 FQGNSA. CDR3 length equals 11 residues. The CDR3 bases are TGTGCCAGCAGCGCGGGCTCAACGGGGTTCTTC. It encodes CASSAGSTGFF.

This clone was recorded a few times. The rearrangement uses TRBV9 and TRBJ1-6; 10 nucleotides align to TRBD1. V was clipped by 3 bases and J by 6 bases; unmatched bases: 3. The V gene's germline CDR1 is SGDLS and CDR2 YYNGEE. The CDR3 spans 15 residues. For the CDR3, the DNA is TGTGCCAGCAGCGGACAGGGGGCAGGTAATTCACCCCTCCACTTT. Amino acids: CASSGQGAGNSPLHF.

This rearrangement joins TRBV19 to TRBJ1-2; D gene uncertain. Between the trimmed V and J ends, which lost 7 bases and 2 bases, there was a span of 11 bases. Germline CDR1 reads LNHDA; CDR2 reads SQIVND (reference sequence). This CDR3 has 13 amino acids. The CDR3 DNA sequence: TGTGCCAGTACCACGCCCCAGAACTATGGCTACACCTTC. This gives the protein CASTTPQNYGYTF.

This clone was seen a handful of times. Distinct nucleotide sequences in the sample also encode this CDR3. This chain's CDR3 is CASSLGHPNTEAFF. The DNA of the CDR3 is TGTGCCAGCAGCTTGGGACATCCCAACACTGAAGCTTTCTTT. The chain has TRBV5-6 and TRBJ1-1; D unclear. The CDR3 totals 14 residues. Germline V lookup: CDR1 SGHDT, CDR2 YYEEEE. Trimming cost V 0 bases and J 2 bases, with 8 bases left between them. Using reference TRBV5-6 and TRBJ1-1 for the parts outside the CDR3, the full variable domain is DAGVTQSPTHLIKTRGQQVTLRCSPKSGHDTVSWYQQALGQGPQFIFQYYEEEERQRGNFPDRFSGHQFPNYSSELNVNALLLGDSALYLCASSLGHPNTEAFFGQGTRLTVV.

The chain joins TRBV5-1 to TRBJ1-2; 7 positions match TRBD1. Germline V gene sequence: CDR1 SGHRS, CDR2 YFSETQ. V shed 3 bases and J 4 bases; nucleotides not matched to a gene: 3. This CDR3 comprises 13 residues. The CDR3 DNA is TGCGCCAGCAGCTCCCGGGACAGCTATGGCTACACCTTC. Encoded protein: CASSSRDSYGYTF.

This clone came up a few times. The rearrangement uses TRBV5-4 and TRBJ2-5; 8 positions match TRBD2. V dropped 3 bases and J dropped 4; count of bases not matched to a gene: 8. The germline CDR1 and CDR2 sequences are SGHNT and YYREEE (reference sequence). The CDR3 has 15 residues. CDR3 amino acids: CASSSPGLGSETQYF. In nucleotides, the CDR3 is TGTGCCAGCAGCTCACCGGGACTAGGATCAGAGACCCAGTACTTC.

The chain links TRBV19 to TRBJ2-5; D possibly matches TRBD1 or TRBD2 (5 bases each). The germline V gene has CDR1 LNHDA and CDR2 SQIVND (reference sequence). This CDR3 is 14 amino acids long. Trimming stripped 3 bases from V and 1 base from J, with 9 bases between. The DNA of the CDR3 is TGTGCCAGTAGTATCGGGGACCTCCAAGAGACCCAGTACTTC. Translation gives CASSIGDLQETQYF.

The table lists this clone with a few counts. The chain uses TRBV5-1 and TRBJ2-1, with D uncertain. There are 12 residues in the CDR3. CDR1 and CDR2 (germline): SGHRS, YFSETQ. Trimming left V 1 base short and J 6 bases short, with 5 bases between. As DNA, the CDR3 is TGCGCCAGCAGCTTGTTGGGCAATGAGCAGTTCTTC. This sequence encodes CASSLLGNEQFF.

This clone was seen more than once but under ten times. CDR3 loop: CASSDRNSRVGYTF. CDR3 nucleotides: TGTGCCAGCAGTGACCGTAACAGTAGGGTCGGCTACACCTTC. This rearrangement joins TRBV2 to TRBJ1-2; D is unresolved. CDR3 length: 14 residues. CDR1 is SNHLY and CDR2 is FYNNEI in the germline V gene. Deletions cut 3 bases from V and 8 bases from J, with 16 bases between.

The rearrangement links TRBV18 to TRBJ2-2, with TRBD1 matching over 9 bases. The CDR3 is 17 amino acids. Germline V CDR1 and CDR2: KGHSH, LQKENI. V trimming: 0 bases; J trimming: 3 bases; junction bases outside the gene matches: 5. Written as DNA, the CDR3 is TGTGCCAGCTCACCACCGGCACAGGGGGCAGACACCGGGGAGCTGTTTTTT. It yields the protein CASSPPAQGADTGELFF.

This clone appeared a few times. V gene TRBV9 combines with J gene TRBJ1-3; D is ambiguous. Trimming stripped 0 bases from V and 0 bases from J, with 10 bases between. Germline V gene sequence: CDR1 SGDLS, CDR2 YYNGEE. This CDR3 contains 16 residues. CDR3 sequence reads: CASSVEDPLSGNTIYF. CDR3 DNA: TGTGCCAGCAGCGTAGAAGATCCTCTCTCTGGAAACACCATATATTTT.